This T cell receptor (beta chain) was found in a study of vaccination and CD4 T cells after COVID-19. Sequence data for DNA of cultured CD4+ T cells were generated by the Oncomine TCR Beta short-read assay. TCRdb re-derived calls from the PCR reads in MiXCR, one entry per CDR3 protein. Among over 12,000 distinct CDR3 sequences listed, roughly a third were seen once. A note on this clonotype: Its antigen is unknown.

Described treatment: roughly 11-day PBMC culture with coronavirus spike peptide pools or control peptides (ViraFEST assay). The sequenced sample was CD4+ T cells from blood, cultured in vitro, obtained after SARS-CoV-2 vaccination. This TCR derives from a human donor who had recovered from COVID-19.

The CDR3 protein is CASSSQGAQRDTQYF. DNA for the CDR3: TGTGCCAGCAGTTCACAGGGGGCGCAAAGAGATACGCAGTATTTT. The rearrangement joins TRBV6-2 or TRBV6-3 to TRBJ2-3; the match to TRBD1 covers 9 bases. V dropped 4 bases and J dropped 5; count of bases not matched to a gene: 7. This CDR3 has 15 amino acids. CDR1 is MNHEY and CDR2 is SVGEGT in the germline V gene.